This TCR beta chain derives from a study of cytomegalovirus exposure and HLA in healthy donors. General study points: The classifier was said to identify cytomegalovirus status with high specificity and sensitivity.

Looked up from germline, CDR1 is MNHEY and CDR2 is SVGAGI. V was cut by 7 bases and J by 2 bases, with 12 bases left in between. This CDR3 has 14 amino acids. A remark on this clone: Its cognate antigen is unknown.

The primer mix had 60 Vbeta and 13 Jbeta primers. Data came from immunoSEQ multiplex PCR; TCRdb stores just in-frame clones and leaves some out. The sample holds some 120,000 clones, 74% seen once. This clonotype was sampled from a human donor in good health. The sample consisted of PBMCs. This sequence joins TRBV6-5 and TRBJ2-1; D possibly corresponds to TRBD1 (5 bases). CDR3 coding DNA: TGTGCCAGCAAGGGGCCGCTTCCCTACAATGAGCAGTTCTTC. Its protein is CASKGPLPYNEQFF.